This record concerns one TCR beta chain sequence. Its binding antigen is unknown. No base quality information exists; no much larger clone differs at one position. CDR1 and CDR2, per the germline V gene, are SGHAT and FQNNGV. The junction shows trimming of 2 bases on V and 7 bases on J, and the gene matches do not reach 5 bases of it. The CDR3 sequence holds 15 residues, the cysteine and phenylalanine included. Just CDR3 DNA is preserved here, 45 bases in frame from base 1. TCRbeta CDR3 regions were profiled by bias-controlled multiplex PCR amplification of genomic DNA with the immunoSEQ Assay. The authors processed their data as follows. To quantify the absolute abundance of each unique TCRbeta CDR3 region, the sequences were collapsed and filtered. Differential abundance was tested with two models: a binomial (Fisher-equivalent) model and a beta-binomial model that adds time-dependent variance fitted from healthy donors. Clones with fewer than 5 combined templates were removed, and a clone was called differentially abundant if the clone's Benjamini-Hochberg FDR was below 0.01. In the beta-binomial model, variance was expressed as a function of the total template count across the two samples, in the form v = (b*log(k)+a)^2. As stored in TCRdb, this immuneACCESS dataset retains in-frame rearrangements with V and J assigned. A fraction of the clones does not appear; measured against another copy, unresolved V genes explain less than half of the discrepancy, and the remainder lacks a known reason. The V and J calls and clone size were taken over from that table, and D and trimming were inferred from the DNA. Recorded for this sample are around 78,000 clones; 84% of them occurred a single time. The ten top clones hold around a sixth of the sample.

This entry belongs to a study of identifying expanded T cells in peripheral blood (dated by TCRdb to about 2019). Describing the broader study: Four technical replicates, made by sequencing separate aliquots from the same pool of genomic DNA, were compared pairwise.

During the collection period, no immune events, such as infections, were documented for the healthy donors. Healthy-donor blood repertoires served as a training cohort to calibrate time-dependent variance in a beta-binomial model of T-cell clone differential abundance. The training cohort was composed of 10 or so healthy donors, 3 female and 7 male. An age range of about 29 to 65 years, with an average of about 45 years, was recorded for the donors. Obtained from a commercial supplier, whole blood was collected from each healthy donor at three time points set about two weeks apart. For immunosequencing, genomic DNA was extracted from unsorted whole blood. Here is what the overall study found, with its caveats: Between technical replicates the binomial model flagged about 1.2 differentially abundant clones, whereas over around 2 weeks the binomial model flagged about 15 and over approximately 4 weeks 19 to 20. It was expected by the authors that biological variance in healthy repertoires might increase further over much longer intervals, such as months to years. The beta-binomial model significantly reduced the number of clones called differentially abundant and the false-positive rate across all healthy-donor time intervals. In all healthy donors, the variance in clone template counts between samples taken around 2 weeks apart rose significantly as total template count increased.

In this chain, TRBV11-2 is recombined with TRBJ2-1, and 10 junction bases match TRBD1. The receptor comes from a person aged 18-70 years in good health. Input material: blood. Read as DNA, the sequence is TGTGCCAGCAGCTTAAGTGGGACAGGGGTTAATGAGCAGTTCTTC. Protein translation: CASSLSGTGVNEQFF.